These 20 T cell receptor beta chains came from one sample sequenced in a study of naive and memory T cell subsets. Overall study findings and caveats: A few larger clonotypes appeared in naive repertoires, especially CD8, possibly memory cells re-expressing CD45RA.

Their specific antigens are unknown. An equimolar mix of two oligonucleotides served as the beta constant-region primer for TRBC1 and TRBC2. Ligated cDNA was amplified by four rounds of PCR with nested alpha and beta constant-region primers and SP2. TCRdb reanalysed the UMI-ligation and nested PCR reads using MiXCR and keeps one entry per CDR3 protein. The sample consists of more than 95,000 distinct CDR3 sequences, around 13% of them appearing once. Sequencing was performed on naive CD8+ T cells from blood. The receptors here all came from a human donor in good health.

The CDR3: CASGLRTGGNNQPQHF. CDR3 in DNA: TGTGCTAGTGGTTTGAGGACAGGGGGTAACAATCAGCCCCAGCATTTT. The chain combines TRBV12-5 with TRBJ1-5; 10 positions match TRBD1. V was pared by 2 bases and J by 3 bases, with 4 bases of the junction left unmatched. The CDR3 has 16 amino acids. Germline CDR1 and CDR2: LGHNT and FRNRAP.

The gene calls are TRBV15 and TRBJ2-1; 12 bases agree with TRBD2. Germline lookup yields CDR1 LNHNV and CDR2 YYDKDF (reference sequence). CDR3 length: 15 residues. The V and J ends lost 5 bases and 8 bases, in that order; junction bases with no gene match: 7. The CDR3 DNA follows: TGTGCCACCAGCCAACCGACTAGCGGGAGCTATGAGCAGTTCTTC. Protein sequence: CATSQPTSGSYEQFF.

The CDR3 sequence is CASSLLQTDTQYF. CDR3 sequence (DNA): TGTGCCAGCAGTTTATTGCAGACAGATACGCAGTATTTT. V usage is TRBV27 and J usage is TRBJ2-3, with D unresolved. Trimming cost V 1 base and J 3 bases, with 5 bases left between them. Germline V gene lookup returns CDR1 MNHEY and CDR2 SMNVEV (reference sequence). This CDR3 spans 13 amino acids.

CDR3 amino acids: CATSGMRLAGRETQYF. CDR3 DNA: TGTGCCACCAGCGGAATGCGACTAGCGGGAAGGGAGACCCAGTACTTC. The V call is TRBV15, the J call TRBJ2-5; 11 nucleotides align to TRBD2. The CDR3 consists of 16 residues. With 5 bases clipped from V and 5 bases from J, the junction kept 10 bases outside the gene matches. CDR1 is LNHNV, CDR2 YYDKDF, per germline (reference sequence).

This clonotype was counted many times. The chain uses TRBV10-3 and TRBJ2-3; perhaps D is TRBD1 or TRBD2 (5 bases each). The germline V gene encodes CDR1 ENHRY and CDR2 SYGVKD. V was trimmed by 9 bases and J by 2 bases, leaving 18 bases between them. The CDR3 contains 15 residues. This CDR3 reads CAMQPGTAVTDTQYF. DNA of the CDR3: TGTGCCATGCAACCCGGGACGGCTGTCACAGATACGCAGTATTTT.

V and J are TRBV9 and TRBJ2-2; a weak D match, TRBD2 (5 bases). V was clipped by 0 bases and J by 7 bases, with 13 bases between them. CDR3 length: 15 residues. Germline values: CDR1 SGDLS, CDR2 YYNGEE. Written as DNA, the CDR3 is TGTGCCAGCAGCGTAGGGGGAGTTTCAGGCGGGGAGCTGTTTTTT. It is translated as CASSVGGVSGGELFF.

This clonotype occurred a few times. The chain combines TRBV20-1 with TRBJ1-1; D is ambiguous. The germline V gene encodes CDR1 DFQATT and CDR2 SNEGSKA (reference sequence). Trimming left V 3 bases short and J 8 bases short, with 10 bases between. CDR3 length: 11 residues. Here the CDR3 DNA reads TGCAGTGCTAGGGACGGTAAGGAAGCTTTCTTT. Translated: CSARDGKEAFF.

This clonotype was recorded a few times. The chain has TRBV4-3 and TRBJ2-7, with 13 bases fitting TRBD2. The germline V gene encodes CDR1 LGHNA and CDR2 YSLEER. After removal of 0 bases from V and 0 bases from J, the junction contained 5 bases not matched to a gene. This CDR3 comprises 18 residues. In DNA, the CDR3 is TGCGCCAGCAGCCAAGAGGGGACTAGCGGGATTAGCTCCTACGAGCAGTACTTC. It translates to CASSQEGTSGISSYEQYF.

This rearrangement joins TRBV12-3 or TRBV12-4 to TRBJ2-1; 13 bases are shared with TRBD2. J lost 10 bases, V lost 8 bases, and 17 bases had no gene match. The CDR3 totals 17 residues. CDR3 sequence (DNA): TGTGCCAGCCGCACTAGCGGGAGGGTAAGGGGGGACGGGGAGCAGTTCTTC. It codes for CASRTSGRVRGDGEQFF.

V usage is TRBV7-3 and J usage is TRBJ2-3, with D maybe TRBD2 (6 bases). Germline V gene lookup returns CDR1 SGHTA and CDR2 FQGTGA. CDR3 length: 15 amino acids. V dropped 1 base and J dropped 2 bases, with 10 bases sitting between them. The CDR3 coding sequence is TGTGCCAGCAGCTTAATCGGCGGGGCCACAGATACGCAGTATTTT. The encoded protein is CASSLIGGATDTQYF.

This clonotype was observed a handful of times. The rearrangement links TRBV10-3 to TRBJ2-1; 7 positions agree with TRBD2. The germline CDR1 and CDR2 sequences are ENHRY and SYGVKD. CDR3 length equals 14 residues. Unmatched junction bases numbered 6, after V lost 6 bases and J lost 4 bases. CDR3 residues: CAISAGGGYNEQFF. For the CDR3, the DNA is TGTGCCATCAGCGCCGGCGGGGGATACAATGAGCAGTTCTTC.

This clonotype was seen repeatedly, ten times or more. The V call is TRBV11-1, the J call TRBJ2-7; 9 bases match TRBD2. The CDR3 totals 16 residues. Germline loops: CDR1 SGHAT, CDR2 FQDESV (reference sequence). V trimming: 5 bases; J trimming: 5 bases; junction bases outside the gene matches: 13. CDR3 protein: CASSQNRAGGWDEQYF. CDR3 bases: TGTGCCAGCAGCCAGAATCGAGCGGGAGGCTGGGACGAGCAGTACTTC.

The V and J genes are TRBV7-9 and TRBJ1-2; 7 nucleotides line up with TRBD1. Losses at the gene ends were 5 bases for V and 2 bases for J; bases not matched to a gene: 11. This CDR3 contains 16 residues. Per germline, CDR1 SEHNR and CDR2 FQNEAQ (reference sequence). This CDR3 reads CASSPGQASKNYGYTF. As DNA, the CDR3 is TGTGCCAGCAGCCCCGGACAGGCTTCGAAGAACTATGGCTACACCTTC.

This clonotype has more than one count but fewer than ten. CDR3 in DNA: TGTGCCAGCAGTCACGGAGGGGGCTCAGGTCAGCCCCAGCATTTT. Its protein is CASSHGGGSGQPQHF. V is TRBV6-6 and J is TRBJ1-5, with 7 bases fitting TRBD1. V was pared by 5 bases and J by 6 bases, with 10 bases of the junction left unmatched. The length of the CDR3 is 15 residues. Germline CDR1 is MNHNY and CDR2 is SVGAGI (reference sequence).

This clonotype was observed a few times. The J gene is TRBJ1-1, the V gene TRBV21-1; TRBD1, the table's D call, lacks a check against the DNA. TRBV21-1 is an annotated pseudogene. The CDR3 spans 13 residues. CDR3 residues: CAGRTGSDTEAFF. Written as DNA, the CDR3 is TGTGCCGGAAGGACAGGGTCGGACACTGAAGCTTTCTTT.

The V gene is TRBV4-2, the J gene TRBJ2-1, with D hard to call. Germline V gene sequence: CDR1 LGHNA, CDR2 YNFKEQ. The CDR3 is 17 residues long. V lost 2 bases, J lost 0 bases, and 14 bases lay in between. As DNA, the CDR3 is TGTGCCAGCAGCCAAACCCCCCTAGTTAGCTCCTACAATGAGCAGTTCTTC. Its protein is CASSQTPLVSSYNEQFF.

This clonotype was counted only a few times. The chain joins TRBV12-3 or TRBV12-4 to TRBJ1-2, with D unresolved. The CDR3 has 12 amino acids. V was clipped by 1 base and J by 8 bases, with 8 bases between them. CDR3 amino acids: CASSLGQMGYTF. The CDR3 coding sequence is TGTGCCAGCAGTTTAGGGCAGATGGGCTACACCTTC.

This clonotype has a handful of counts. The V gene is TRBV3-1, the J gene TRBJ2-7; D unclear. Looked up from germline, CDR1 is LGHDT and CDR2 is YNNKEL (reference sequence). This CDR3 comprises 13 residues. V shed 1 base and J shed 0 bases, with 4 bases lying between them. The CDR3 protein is CASSQAISYEQYF. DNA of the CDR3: TGTGCCAGCAGCCAAGCAATCTCCTACGAGCAGTACTTC.

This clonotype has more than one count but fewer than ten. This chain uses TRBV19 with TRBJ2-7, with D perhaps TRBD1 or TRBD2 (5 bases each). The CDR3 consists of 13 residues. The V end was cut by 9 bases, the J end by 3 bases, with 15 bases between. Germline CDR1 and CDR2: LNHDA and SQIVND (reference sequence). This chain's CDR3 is CARWDGRVYEQYF. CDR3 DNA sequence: TGTGCCAGATGGGACGGTCGCGTCTACGAGCAGTACTTC.

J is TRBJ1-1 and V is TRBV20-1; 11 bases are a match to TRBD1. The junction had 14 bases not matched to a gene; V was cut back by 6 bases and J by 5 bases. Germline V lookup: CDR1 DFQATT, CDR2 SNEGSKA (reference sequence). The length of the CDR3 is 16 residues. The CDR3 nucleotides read TGCAGTGCGATAGGACAGGGGGCTTTTAAGCGGACTGAAGCTTTCTTT. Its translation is CSAIGQGAFKRTEAFF.